Listed below are T cell receptor beta chains from one sample, sequenced in a study of OX40 agonist ivuxolimab in advanced cancers. Sequencing was performed with immunoSEQ multiplex PCR; in TCRdb, only in-frame clones are kept and a portion is missing. This sample carries about 31,000 clones, 85% to 95% of them seen once, and the ten largest clones take 4.8%. This specimen was CD4+ or CD8+ T cells sorted from blood, taken in a trial of the OX40 agonist ivuxolimab. Receptors were obtained from an adult with an advanced solid tumor such as melanoma, head and neck, liver or kidney cancer. Both conserved end residues are part of each CDR3. The D gene is left open where the match is weak. A clone size is listed for some rows: how often the clone was seen (once, few, many), or a class if it is expanded.

V: TRBV15; J: TRBJ1-1; size: .; D: .; CDR3: CATSRGIGGTGEAFF; DNA: TGTGCCACCAGCAGAGGAATTGGGGGAACGGGTGAAGCTTTCTTT
V: TRBV29-1; J: TRBJ1-2; size: .; D: TRBD1; CDR3: CSATTGTGYGYTF; DNA: TGCAGCGCCACAACCGGGACAGGGTATGGCTACACCTTC
V: TRBV4-2; J: TRBJ1-4; size: .; D: .; CDR3: CASSQALFGVLNEKLFF; DNA: TGTGCCAGCAGCCAAGCTCTATTCGGGGTACTTAATGAAAAACTGTTTTTT
V: TRBV7-3; J: TRBJ2-5; size: .; D: TRBD2; CDR3: CASSLNGLAYQETQYF; DNA: TGTGCCAGCAGCTTAAATGGACTAGCCTACCAAGAGACCCAGTACTTC
V: TRBV28; J: TRBJ2-3; size: .; D: .; CDR3: CASSLSRERAPDTQYF; DNA: TGTGCCAGCAGTTTATCCAGGGAGAGGGCCCCAGATACGCAGTATTTT
V: TRBV7-2; J: TRBJ2-7; size: .; D: .; CDR3: CASSLAHTSSYEQYF; DNA: TGTGCCAGCAGCTTAGCGCATACCAGCTCCTACGAGCAGTACTTC
V: TRBV21-1; J: TRBJ1-1; size: medium-sized; D: .; CDR3: CASSKAGGPYTEAFF; DNA: TGTGCCAGCAGCAAAGCTGGCGGACCGTACACTGAAGCTTTCTTT
V: TRBV27; J: TRBJ2-3; size: .; D: .; CDR3: CASGGSGAGEAQDTQYF; DNA: TGTGCCAGCGGCGGATCGGGGGCGGGAGAGGCCCAGGATACGCAGTATTTT
V: TRBV9; J: TRBJ2-3; size: once; D: .; CDR3: CASSVEGTDTQYF; DNA: TGTGCCAGCAGCGTCGAAGGAACAGATACGCAGTATTTT
V: TRBV2; J: TRBJ1-4; size: once; D: TRBD1; CDR3: CASSAGTATNEKLFF; DNA: TGTGCCAGCAGTGCGGGGACAGCAACTAATGAAAAACTGTTTTTT
V: TRBV5-6; J: TRBJ2-6; size: once; D: .; CDR3: CASSLGGGANVLTF; DNA: TGTGCCAGCAGCTTGGGTGGAGGGGCCAACGTCCTGACTTTC
V: TRBV4-1; J: TRBJ2-7; size: .; D: TRBD1; CDR3: CASSQVPGTGFYEQYF; DNA: TGCGCCAGCAGCCAAGTCCCCGGGACAGGCTTCTACGAGCAGTACTTC
V: TRBV5-8; J: TRBJ2-1; size: once; D: .; CDR3: CASSLVHWTVNEQFF; DNA: TGTGCCAGCAGCTTGGTACACTGGACTGTCAATGAGCAGTTCTTC